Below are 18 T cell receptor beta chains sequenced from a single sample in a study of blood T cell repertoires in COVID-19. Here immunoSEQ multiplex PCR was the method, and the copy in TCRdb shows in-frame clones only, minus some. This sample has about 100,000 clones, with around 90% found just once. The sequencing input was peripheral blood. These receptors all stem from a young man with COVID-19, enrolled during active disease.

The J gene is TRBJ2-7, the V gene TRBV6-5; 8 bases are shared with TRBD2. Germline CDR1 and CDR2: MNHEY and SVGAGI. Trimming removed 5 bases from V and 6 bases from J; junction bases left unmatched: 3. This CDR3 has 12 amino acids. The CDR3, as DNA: TGTGCCAGCAGTCCAAGCGGGAGCGAGCAGTACTTC. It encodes CASSPSGSEQYF.

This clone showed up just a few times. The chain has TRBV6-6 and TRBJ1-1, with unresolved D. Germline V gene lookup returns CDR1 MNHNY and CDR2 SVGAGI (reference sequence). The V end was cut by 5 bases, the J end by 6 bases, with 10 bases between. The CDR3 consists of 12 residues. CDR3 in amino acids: CASSPVSAEAFF. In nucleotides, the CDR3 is TGTGCCAGCAGTCCCGTTTCCGCTGAAGCTTTCTTT.

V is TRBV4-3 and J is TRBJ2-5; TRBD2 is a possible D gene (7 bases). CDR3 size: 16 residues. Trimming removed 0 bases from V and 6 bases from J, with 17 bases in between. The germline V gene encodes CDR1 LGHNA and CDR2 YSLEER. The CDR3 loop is CASSQELVGGGKTQYF. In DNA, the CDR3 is TGCGCCAGCAGCCAAGAACTAGTGGGAGGGGGAAAGACCCAGTACTTC.

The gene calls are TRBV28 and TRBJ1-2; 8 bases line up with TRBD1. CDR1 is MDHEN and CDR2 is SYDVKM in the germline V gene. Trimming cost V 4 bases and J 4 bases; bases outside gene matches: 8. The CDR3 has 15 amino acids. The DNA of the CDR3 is TGTGCCAGCAGTTCCCTTCCGGGACAGGCCTATGGCTACACCTTC. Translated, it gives CASSSLPGQAYGYTF.

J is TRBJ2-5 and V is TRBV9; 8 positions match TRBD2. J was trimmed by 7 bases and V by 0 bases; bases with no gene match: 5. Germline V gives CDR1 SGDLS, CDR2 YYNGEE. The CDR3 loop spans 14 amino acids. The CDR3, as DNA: TGTGCCAGCAGCGTAGGAGCGGGAGAGGGGACCCAGTACTTC. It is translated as CASSVGAGEGTQYF.

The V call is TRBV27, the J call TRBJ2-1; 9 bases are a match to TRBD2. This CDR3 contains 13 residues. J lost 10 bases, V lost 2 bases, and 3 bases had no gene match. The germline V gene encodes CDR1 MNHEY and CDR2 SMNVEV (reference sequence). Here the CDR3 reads CASSLAGGREQFF. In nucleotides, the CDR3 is TGTGCCAGCAGTTTAGCGGGAGGGCGGGAGCAGTTCTTC.

The CDR3 is CAWSADSDSPLHF. The CDR3 DNA follows: TGTGCCTGGAGTGCGGACAGCGACTCACCCCTCCACTTT. This sequence joins TRBV30 and TRBJ1-6; a weak D match, TRBD1 (6 bases). Trimming took off 1 base at V and 10 bases at J, with 11 bases between the two ends. Germline values: CDR1 GTSNPN, CDR2 SVGIG (reference sequence). The CDR3 runs to 13 residues.

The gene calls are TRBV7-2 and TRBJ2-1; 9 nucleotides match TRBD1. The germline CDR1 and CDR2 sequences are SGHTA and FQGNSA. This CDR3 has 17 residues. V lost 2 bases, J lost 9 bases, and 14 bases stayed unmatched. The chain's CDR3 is CASSLRTPGQGITEQFF. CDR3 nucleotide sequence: TGTGCCAGCAGCTTACGAACCCCGGGACAGGGAATAACTGAGCAGTTCTTC.

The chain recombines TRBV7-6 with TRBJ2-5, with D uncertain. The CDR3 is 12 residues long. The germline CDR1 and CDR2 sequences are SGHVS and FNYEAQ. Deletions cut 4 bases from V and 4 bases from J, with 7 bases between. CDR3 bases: TGTGCCAGCAGCTCAGCCCTAGAGACCCAGTACTTC. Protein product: CASSSALETQYF.

CDR3 DNA sequence: TGTGCCAGTAGTATAAACGCGGGAGCCAGGGCCCAAGAGACCCAGTACTTC. It encodes CASSINAGARAQETQYF. The V call is TRBV19, the J call TRBJ2-5; 7 positions match TRBD2. Germline V gene data show CDR1 as LNHDA and CDR2 as SQIVND (reference sequence). This CDR3 is built from 17 residues. Unmatched junction bases numbered 10, after V lost 2 bases and J lost 1 base.

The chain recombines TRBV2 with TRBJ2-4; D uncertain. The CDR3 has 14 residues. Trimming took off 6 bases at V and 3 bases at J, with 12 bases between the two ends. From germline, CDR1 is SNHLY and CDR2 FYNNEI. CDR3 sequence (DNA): TGTGCCAGCAGCCCCTCCCCCGTCAAAAACATTCAGTACTTC. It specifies CASSPSPVKNIQYF. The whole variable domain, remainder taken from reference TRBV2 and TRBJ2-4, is EPEVTQTPSHQVTQMGQEVILRCVPISNHLYFYWYRQILGQKVEFLVSFYNNEISEKSEIFDDQFSVERPDGSNFTLKIRSTKLEDSAMYFCASSPSPVKNIQYFGAGTRLSVL.

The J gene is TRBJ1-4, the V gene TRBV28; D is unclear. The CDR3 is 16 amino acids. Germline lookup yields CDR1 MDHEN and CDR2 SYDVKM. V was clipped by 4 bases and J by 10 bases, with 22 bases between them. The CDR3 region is CASSSLAGREEGKLFF. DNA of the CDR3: TGTGCCAGCAGTTCCCTTGCCGGGAGGGAGGAGGGAAAACTGTTTTTT.

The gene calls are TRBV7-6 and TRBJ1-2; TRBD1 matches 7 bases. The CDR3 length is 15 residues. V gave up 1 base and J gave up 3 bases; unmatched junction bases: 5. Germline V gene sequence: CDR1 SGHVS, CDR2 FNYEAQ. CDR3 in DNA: TGTGCCAGCAGCTTAGGACAGGGTTTTTACTATGGCTACACCTTC. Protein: CASSLGQGFYYGYTF.

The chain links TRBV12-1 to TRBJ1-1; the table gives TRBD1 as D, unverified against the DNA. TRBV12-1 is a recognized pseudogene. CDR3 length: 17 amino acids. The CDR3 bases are TGTGCCAGCAGCTTTGGTGGGGCGACTCCCCGGAACACTGAAGCTTTCTTT. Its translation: CASSFGGATPRNTEAFF.

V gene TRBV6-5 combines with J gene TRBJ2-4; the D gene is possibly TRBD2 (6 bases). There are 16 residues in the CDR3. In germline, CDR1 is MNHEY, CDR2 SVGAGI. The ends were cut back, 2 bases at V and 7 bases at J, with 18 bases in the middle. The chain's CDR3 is CASSYTGGNAGNIQYF. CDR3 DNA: TGTGCCAGCAGTTACACAGGAGGGAACGCGGGGAACATTCAGTACTTC.

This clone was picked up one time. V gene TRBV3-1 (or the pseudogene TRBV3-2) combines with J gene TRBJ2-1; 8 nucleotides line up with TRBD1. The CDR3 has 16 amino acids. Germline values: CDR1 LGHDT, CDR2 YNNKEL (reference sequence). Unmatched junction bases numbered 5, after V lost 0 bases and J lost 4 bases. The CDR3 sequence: CASSQDVGQEYNEQFF. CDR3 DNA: TGTGCCAGCAGCCAAGATGTGGGACAGGAGTACAATGAGCAGTTCTTC.

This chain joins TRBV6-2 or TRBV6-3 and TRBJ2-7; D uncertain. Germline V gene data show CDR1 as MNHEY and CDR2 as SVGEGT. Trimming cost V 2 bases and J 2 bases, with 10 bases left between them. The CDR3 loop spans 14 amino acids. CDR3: CASSYLELTYEQYF. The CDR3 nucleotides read TGTGCCAGCAGTTACCTTGAGCTAACCTACGAGCAGTACTTC.

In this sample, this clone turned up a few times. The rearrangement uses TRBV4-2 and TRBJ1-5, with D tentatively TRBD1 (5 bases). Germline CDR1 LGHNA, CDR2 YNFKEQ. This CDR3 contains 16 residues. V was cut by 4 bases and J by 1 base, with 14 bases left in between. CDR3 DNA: TGTGCCAGCAGCCCTGAACAGGCCTTAAGCAATCAGCCCCAGCATTTT. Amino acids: CASSPEQALSNQPQHF.